Presented here are 29 T cell receptor beta chains from one specimen sequenced in a study of control samples from healthy donors and cancer patients. The assay was immunoSEQ multiplex PCR, and TCRdb's table has in-frame clones only and misses some. The sample holds about 220,000 clones, around 94% seen once. Specimen: blood. The receptors come from a man in his fifties or sixties in good health.

The V gene is TRBV6-2 or TRBV6-3, the J gene TRBJ2-7; possibly TRBD1 for D (6 bases). CDR1 and CDR2 from the germline V gene are MNHEY and SVGEGT. There are 13 residues in the CDR3. V was shortened by 5 bases and J by 3 bases, with 11 bases between the two germline ends. The CDR3 DNA follows: TGTGCCAGCAGTCGGGACAAACACTACGAGCAGTACTTC. Translated, it gives CASSRDKHYEQYF.

The chain joins TRBV28 to TRBJ1-4; D is perhaps TRBD1 (5 bases). Trimming pared 3 bases from V and 7 bases from J, leaving 18 bases between. The CDR3 is made up of 16 amino acids. Germline V gene lookup returns CDR1 MDHEN and CDR2 SYDVKM. CDR3 loop: CASSFFSGAMGEKLFF. CDR3 bases: TGTGCCAGCAGTTTCTTTAGTGGGGCCATGGGTGAAAAACTGTTTTTT.

A note on this clone: Other DNA sequences within the sample encode an identical CDR3. V usage is TRBV28 and J usage is TRBJ2-1, with a tentative D call TRBD2 (6 bases). Per germline, CDR1 MDHEN and CDR2 SYDVKM. CDR3 size: 16 residues. The germline V and J ends were trimmed by 0 bases and 2 bases, with 11 bases remaining between them. The CDR3 is CASSLWGGRTYNEQFF. The CDR3 region has the DNA TGTGCCAGCAGTTTATGGGGGGGACGTACCTACAATGAGCAGTTCTTC.

The chain is built from TRBV15 and TRBJ1-1, with D possibly TRBD1 on 5 matching bases. The V gene's germline CDR1 is LNHNV and CDR2 YYDKDF (reference sequence). There are 14 residues in the CDR3. Trimming took 10 bases from V and 1 from J, leaving 16 bases between them. As DNA, the CDR3 is TGTGCCATAGGGGAGGGCAGAGCGAACACTGAAGCTTTCTTT. Its protein is CAIGEGRANTEAFF.

The rearrangement joins TRBV27 to TRBJ2-2, with a weak D call TRBD2 (6 bases). The CDR3 totals 15 residues. Deletions cut 7 bases from V and 4 bases from J, with 16 bases between. CDR1 is MNHEY, CDR2 SMNVEV, per germline (reference sequence). The DNA for the CDR3 is TGTGCCAGCAATAATTCAGGGAGGAGCACCGGGGAGCTGTTTTTT. Its translation is CASNNSGRSTGELFF.

This clone has just one count. The chain uses TRBV5-1 and TRBJ2-5; D gene uncertain. CDR3 length equals 14 residues. Trimming stripped 3 bases from V and 2 bases from J, with 11 bases between. Germline CDR1 and CDR2: SGHRS and YFSETQ. The CDR3 nucleotides read TGCGCCAGCAGCTCTCCCCCCGGGCAAGAGACCCAGTACTTC. It is translated as CASSSPPGQETQYF.

The chain recombines TRBV6-4 with TRBJ2-3, with D unclear. Germline lookup yields CDR1 MRHNA and CDR2 SNTAGT. V lost 2 bases, J lost 5 bases, and 8 bases lay in between. The CDR3 runs to 13 residues. The CDR3 spells CASSDRSGDTQYF. CDR3 coding DNA: TGTGCCAGCAGTGACAGATCAGGAGATACGCAGTATTTT.

The chain combines TRBV15 with TRBJ2-1; 13 nucleotides agree with TRBD2. With 9 bases clipped from V and 6 bases from J, the junction kept 2 bases outside the gene matches. Per the germline V gene, CDR1 is LNHNV and CDR2 is YYDKDF (reference sequence). CDR3 length equals 13 residues. The CDR3 is CATRTSGGNEQFF. The CDR3 nucleotides read TGTGCCACACGGACTAGCGGGGGCAATGAGCAGTTCTTC.

The chain recombines TRBV6-5 with TRBJ1-1, with a tentative D call TRBD1 (6 bases). This CDR3 has 13 amino acids. Trimming took 6 bases from V and 3 from J, leaving 11 bases between them. Per germline, CDR1 MNHEY and CDR2 SVGAGI. The CDR3 DNA sequence: TGTGCCAGCAGGTCGGACAGCTACACTGAAGCTTTCTTT. Amino acid sequence: CASRSDSYTEAFF.

This sequence joins TRBV5-4 and TRBJ2-1; tentatively, D is TRBD2 (5 bases). This CDR3 spans 13 amino acids. V was trimmed by 4 bases and J by 2 bases, leaving 7 bases between them. CDR1 SGHNT and CDR2 YYREEE come from the germline V gene (reference sequence). Written as DNA, the CDR3 is TGTGCCAGCAGCGCAGCGGCCTACAATGAGCAGTTCTTC. Translated: CASSAAAYNEQFF. Based on the CDR3 plus reference TRBV5-4 and TRBJ2-1, the full variable domain is ETGVTQSPTHLIKTRGQQVTLRCSSQSGHNTVSWYQQALGQGPQFIFQYYREEENGRGNFPPRFSGLQFPNYSSELNVNALELDDSALYLCASSAAAYNEQFFGPGTRLTVL.

V is TRBV29-1 and J is TRBJ1-2; D unclear. V shed 0 bases and J shed 5 bases, with 13 bases lying between them. The CDR3 has 14 residues. The germline gives CDR1 SQVTM, CDR2 ANQGSEA. CDR3 in amino acids: CSVEDDGQFYGYTF. The CDR3 nucleotides are TGCAGCGTTGAAGATGACGGGCAGTTTTATGGCTACACCTTC.

The chain has TRBV19 and TRBJ1-2, with TRBD1 as a possible D gene (6 bases). The length of the CDR3 is 13 residues. The V end was cut by 3 bases, the J end by 5 bases, with 10 bases between. The germline CDR1 and CDR2 sequences are LNHDA and SQIVND (reference sequence). As DNA, the CDR3 is TGTGCCAGTAGTATTCTCAGGGGTTATGGCTACACCTTC. Translating gives CASSILRGYGYTF. Using reference TRBV19 and TRBJ1-2 for the parts outside the CDR3, the full variable domain is DGGITQSPKYLFRKEGQNVTLSCEQNLNHDAMYWYRQDPGQGLRLIYYSQIVNDFQKGDIAEGYSVSREKKESFPLTVTSAQKNPTAFYLCASSILRGYGYTFGSGTRLTVV.

The chain combines TRBV7-9 with TRBJ2-3; the match to TRBD2 covers 8 bases. The CDR3 consists of 16 residues. Germline V gene data show CDR1 as SEHNR and CDR2 as FQNEAQ (reference sequence). V trimming: 2 bases; J trimming: 2 bases; junction bases outside the gene matches: 6. The CDR3 nucleotides read TGTGCCAGCAGCTTAATGTCACTAGCGGCCACAGATACGCAGTATTTT. Translated: CASSLMSLAATDTQYF. The whole variable domain, remainder taken from reference TRBV7-9 and TRBJ2-3, is DTGVSQNPRHKITKRGQNVTFRCDPISEHNRLYWYRQTLGQGPEFLTYFQNEAQLEKSRLLSDRFSAERPKGSFSTLEIQRTEQGDSAMYLCASSLMSLAATDTQYFGPGTRLTVL.

V is TRBV6-5 and J is TRBJ1-2, with 8 bases that match TRBD1. The trim removed 0 bases at V and 1 base at J, leaving 1 base unmatched. Germline V gives CDR1 MNHEY, CDR2 SVGAGI. This CDR3 has 15 residues. DNA of the CDR3: TGTGCCAGCAGTTACTCGGGACAGGTTAACTATGGCTACACCTTC. This translates into CASSYSGQVNYGYTF.

This clone was recorded once. The J gene is TRBJ1-1, the V gene TRBV7-9, with 10 bases fitting TRBD1. With 5 bases clipped from V and 3 bases from J, the junction kept 6 bases outside the gene matches. This CDR3 region has 15 residues. CDR1 SEHNR and CDR2 FQNEAQ come from the germline V gene (reference sequence). CDR3: CASSPLDRGDTEAFF. CDR3 nucleotide sequence: TGTGCCAGCAGCCCATTGGACAGGGGGGACACTGAAGCTTTCTTT.

V and J are TRBV5-1 and TRBJ1-1; D gene ambiguous. Germline V CDR1 and CDR2: SGHRS, YFSETQ. The CDR3 covers 14 residues. The V end lost 0 bases, the J end lost 7 bases, and 13 bases lay between the germline ends. The CDR3: CASSLAPPSNEAFF. CDR3 bases: TGCGCCAGCAGCTTGGCCCCCCCCAGCAATGAAGCTTTCTTT.

V usage is TRBV5-1 and J usage is TRBJ2-2, with 8 positions matching TRBD2. Unmatched junction bases numbered 10, after V lost 1 base and J lost 2 bases. This CDR3 comprises 18 residues. Germline V gene data show CDR1 as SGHRS and CDR2 as YFSETQ. The CDR3 region has the DNA TGCGCCAGCAGCTTGTCGTTCGGGGGGGCCGGTAACACCGGGGAGCTGTTTTTT. As protein: CASSLSFGGAGNTGELFF.

The DNA of the CDR3 is TGTGCCAGCAGGCCGGGACAGGGGTACGAGCAGTACTTC. Translating gives CASRPGQGYEQYF. The chain links TRBV28 to TRBJ2-7; 10 nucleotides match TRBD1. This CDR3 region has 13 residues. Germline trimming cut 6 bases from V and 4 bases from J; bases unmatched to any gene: 3. The V gene's germline CDR1 is MDHEN and CDR2 SYDVKM.

The chain has TRBV2 and TRBJ1-3; 10 positions match TRBD1. V lost 3 bases to trimming and J lost 9 bases; unmatched junction nucleotides: 5. In germline, CDR1 is SNHLY, CDR2 FYNNEI. The CDR3 is 14 residues long. This chain's CDR3 is CASSDRTGGSTIYF. In DNA form, the CDR3 reads TGTGCCAGCAGTGATCGGACAGGGGGGAGCACCATATATTTT.

The J gene is TRBJ2-7, the V gene TRBV5-1, with TRBD1 matching 8 bases. This CDR3 is 14 amino acids long. The V gene's germline CDR1 is SGHRS and CDR2 YFSETQ. J was trimmed by 6 bases and V by 4 bases; bases with no gene match: 9. CDR3 in DNA: TGCGCCAGCAGCGAGCCAATCCAGGGGGCCGAGCAGTACTTC. Its protein is CASSEPIQGAEQYF.

The V gene is TRBV10-3, the J gene TRBJ2-1; D is undetermined. The CDR3 is 12 residues long. Trimming pared 8 bases from V and 8 bases from J, leaving 13 bases between. From germline, CDR1 is ENHRY and CDR2 SYGVKD. The CDR3 spells CAIGSGLHEQFF. In DNA form, the CDR3 reads TGTGCCATCGGCTCAGGATTACATGAGCAGTTCTTC.

The V and J genes are TRBV29-1 and TRBJ1-2; D uncertain. Germline-derived CDR1 and CDR2 are SQVTM and ANQGSEA. This CDR3 region has 13 residues. Trimming pared 3 bases from V and 2 bases from J, leaving 10 bases between. This chain's CDR3 is CSVDNILNYGYTF. The DNA for the CDR3 is TGCAGCGTTGATAACATCTTGAACTATGGCTACACCTTC.

In DNA form, the CDR3 reads TGCGCCAGCAGCGAAGGACAGGGCCTTAAAGCTTTCTTT. This gives the protein CASSEGQGLKAFF. The rearrangement joins TRBV5-1 to TRBJ1-1, with 8 bases fitting TRBD1. This CDR3 contains 13 residues. V lost 4 bases to trimming and J lost 9 bases; unmatched junction nucleotides: 8. The V gene's germline CDR1 is SGHRS and CDR2 YFSETQ. Full variable domain (rest looked up from reference TRBV5-1 and TRBJ1-1): KAGVTQTPRYLIKTRGQQVTLSCSPISGHRSVSWYQQTPGQGLQFLFEYFSETQRNKGNFPGRFSGRQFSNSRSEMNVSTLELGDSALYLCASSEGQGLKAFFGQGTRLTVV.

The chain uses TRBV20-1 and TRBJ1-1; D is unresolved. The CDR3 is 10 amino acids. Germline CDR1 DFQATT, CDR2 SNEGSKA (reference sequence). CDR3: CSAGPTEAFF. As DNA, the CDR3 is TGCAGCGCCGGCCCCACTGAAGCTTTCTTT.

This sequence joins TRBV19 and TRBJ1-2, with TRBD1 matching over 8 bases. CDR1 LNHDA and CDR2 SQIVND come from the germline V gene (reference sequence). With 7 bases clipped from V and 3 bases from J, the junction kept 7 bases outside the gene matches. The CDR3 consists of 14 residues. The CDR3 spells CASTAQGADYGYTF. The CDR3 bases are TGTGCCAGTACCGCCCAGGGGGCCGACTATGGCTACACCTTC.

V is TRBV6-2 or TRBV6-3 and J is TRBJ1-5; the D is unclear. CDR3 length equals 14 residues. V was cut by 6 bases and J by 5 bases, with 14 bases left in between. Germline values: CDR1 MNHEY, CDR2 SVGEGT. The CDR3 DNA is TGTGCCAGCAGCCCCCGTGCTAAGGATCAGCCCCAGCATTTT. Translation: CASSPRAKDQPQHF.

The rearrangement links TRBV24-1 to TRBJ2-1; 12 bases are shared with TRBD1. Germline trimming cut 11 bases from V and 3 bases from J; bases unmatched to any gene: 31. The germline V gene has CDR1 KGHDR and CDR2 SFDVKD. The CDR3 has 23 amino acids. CDR3 coding DNA: TGTGCCATCAGGATTCCGGGACAGGGGGCCCCAGGGAGCGGCGCGATTTTCTACAATGAGCAGTTCTTC. Translation: CAIRIPGQGAPGSGAIFYNEQFF.

The CDR3 region is CASSARTANYGYTF. For the CDR3, the DNA is TGTGCCAGCAGCGCCCGGACAGCCAACTATGGCTACACCTTC. V is TRBV7-9 and J is TRBJ1-2; tentative D call: TRBD1 (6 bases). Germline-derived CDR1 and CDR2 are SEHNR and FQNEAQ (reference sequence). The CDR3 has 14 amino acids. Trimming stripped 5 bases from V and 2 bases from J, with 12 bases between.

Only one count was recorded for this clone. V is TRBV4-2 and J is TRBJ2-5; 14 nucleotides match TRBD2. The V and J ends lost 1 base and 4 bases, in that order; junction bases with no gene match: 2. The CDR3 contains 16 residues. Germline lookup yields CDR1 LGHNA and CDR2 YNFKEQ. The CDR3 reads CASSQGLAGGRETQYF. CDR3 in DNA: TGTGCCAGCAGCCAAGGACTAGCGGGGGGGCGAGAGACCCAGTACTTC.